The clone carrying this TCR beta chain was seen just once. The data are from a study of T cell changes during pregnancy in multiple sclerosis. Produced via immunoSEQ multiplex PCR; TCRdb's table is partial and in-frame only. In the table there are tens of thousands of clones, less than 95% of which are singletons. Germline assignment: CDR1 SGHTA and CDR2 FQGNSA. This CDR3 has 11 amino acids. The receptor was isolated from a female donor in good health, enrolled as a control in a pregnancy study. Specimen: peripheral blood, collected in the first trimester of pregnancy. The rearrangement uses TRBV7-2 and TRBJ1-3; D is uncertain. As DNA, the CDR3 is TGTGCAAGCCCCCCCCAGGACACCATATATTTT. As protein: CASPPQDTIYF.